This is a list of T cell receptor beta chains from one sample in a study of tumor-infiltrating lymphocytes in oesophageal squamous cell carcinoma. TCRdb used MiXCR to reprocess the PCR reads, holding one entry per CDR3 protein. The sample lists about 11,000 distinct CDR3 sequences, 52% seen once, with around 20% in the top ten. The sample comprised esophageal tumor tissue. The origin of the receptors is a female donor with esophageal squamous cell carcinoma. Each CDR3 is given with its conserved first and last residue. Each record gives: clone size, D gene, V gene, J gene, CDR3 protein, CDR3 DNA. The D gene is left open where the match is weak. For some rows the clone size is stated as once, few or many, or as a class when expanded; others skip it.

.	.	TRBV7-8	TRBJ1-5	CASSLEGGSNQPQHF	TGTGCCAGCAGCTTAGAAGGAGGGAGCAATCAGCCCCAGCATTTT
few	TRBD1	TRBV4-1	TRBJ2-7	CASAPGQGAYEQYF	TGCGCCAGCGCCCCGGGACAGGGGGCGTACGAGCAGTACTTC
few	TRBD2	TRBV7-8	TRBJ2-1	CASSFVAGTSGSYEQFF	TGTGCCAGCAGCTTTGTGGCCGGGACTAGCGGGAGCTATGAGCAGTTCTTC
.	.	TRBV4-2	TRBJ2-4	CASSQEASAIIQYF	TGTGCCAGCAGCCAAGAGGCAAGTGCGATCATTCAGTACTTC
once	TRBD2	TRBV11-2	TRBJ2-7	CASSLTSGSSEQYF	TGTGCCAGCAGCTTGACTAGCGGGAGCTCCGAGCAGTACTTC
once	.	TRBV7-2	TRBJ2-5	CASSLRTPGKTQYF	TGTGCCAGCAGCTTGCGGACTCCCGGAAAGACCCAGTACTTC
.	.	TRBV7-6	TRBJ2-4	CASSLQGLKAKNIQYF	TGTGCCAGCAGTCTACAGGGACTGAAAGCCAAAAACATTCAGTACTTC
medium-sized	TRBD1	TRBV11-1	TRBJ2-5	CASSISGTGWETQYF	TGTGCCAGCAGCATATCCGGGACAGGGTGGGAGACCCAGTACTTC
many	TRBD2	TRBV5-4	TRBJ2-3	CASSIERGGPDTQYF	TGTGCCAGCAGCATCGAGCGGGGGGGCCCAGATACGCAGTATTTT
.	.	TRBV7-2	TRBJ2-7	CASSFSPEAYEQYF	TGTGCCAGCAGCTTCTCGCCGGAAGCCTACGAGCAGTACTTC
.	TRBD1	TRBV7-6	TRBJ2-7	CASSLGGTGPYEQYF	TGTGCCAGCAGCTTAGGGGGGACAGGACCCTACGAGCAGTACTTC
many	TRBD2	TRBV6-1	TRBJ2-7	CASSEVAGALYEQYF	TGTGCCAGCAGTGAAGTAGCGGGGGCCCTTTACGAGCAGTACTTC
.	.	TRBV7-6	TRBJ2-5	CASSYRVRGSPLHF	TGTGCCAGCAGCTACAGGGTTCGGGGGTCACCCCTCCACTTC
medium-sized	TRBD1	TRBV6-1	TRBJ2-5	CASSSSGTGVIETQYF	TGTGCCAGCAGTAGTAGCGGGACAGGGGTCATTGAGACCCAGTACTTC
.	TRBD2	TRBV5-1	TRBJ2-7	CASSPSGGPSYEQYF	TGCGCCAGCAGCCCCAGCGGGGGACCATCCTACGAGCAGTACTTC
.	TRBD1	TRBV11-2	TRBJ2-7	CASSSGTGNYEQYF	TGTGCCAGCAGCTCCGGGACAGGGAATTACGAGCAGTACTTC
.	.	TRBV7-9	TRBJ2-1	CASSLAGTYNEQFF	TGTGCCAGCAGCTTAGCCGGGACCTACAATGAGCAGTTCTTC
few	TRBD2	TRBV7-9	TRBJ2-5	CASSLRLAGQETQYF	TGTGCCAGCAGCTTAAGATTAGCGGGGCAAGAGACCCAGTACTTC
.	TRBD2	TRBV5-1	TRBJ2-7	CASDVGGRTSGSYEQYF	TGCGCCAGCGACGTAGGGGGACGGACTAGCGGGAGCTACGAGCAGTACTTC
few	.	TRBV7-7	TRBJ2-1	CASSFPGKNEQFF	TGTGCTAGCAGCTTCCCCGGGAAAAATGAGCAGTTCTTC
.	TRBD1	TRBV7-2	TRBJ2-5	CASSPQTGWGETQYF	TGTGCCAGCAGCCCACAGACAGGGTGGGGGGAGACCCAGTACTTC
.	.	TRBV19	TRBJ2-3	CASSTLLEATQYF	TGTGCCAGTAGTACTCTCCTAGAGGCTACGCAGTATTTT
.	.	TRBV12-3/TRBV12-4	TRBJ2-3	CASSLAGGRPTQYF	TGTGCCAGCAGTTTAGCGGGGGGCCGTCCTACGCAGTATTTT
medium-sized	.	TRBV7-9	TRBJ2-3	CASSFLRGTDTQYF	TGTGCCAGCAGCTTTTTACGGGGCACAGATACGCAGTATTTT
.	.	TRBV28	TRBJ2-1	CASSFPTYEQFF	TGTGCCAGCAGTTTCCCGACCTACGAGCAGTTCTTC
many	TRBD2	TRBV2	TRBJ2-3	CASSEFTSRLAPDTQYF	TGTGCCAGCAGTGAATTTACGAGTAGACTAGCCCCAGATACGCAGTATTTT
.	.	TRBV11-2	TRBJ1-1	CASSLVSGGDTEAFF	TGTGCCAGCAGCTTAGTAAGTGGAGGGGACACTGAAGCTTTCTTT
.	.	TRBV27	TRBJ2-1	CASSLGVPGEQFF	TGTGCCAGCAGTTTAGGAGTTCCTGGTGAGCAGTTCTTC
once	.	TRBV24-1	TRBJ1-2	CATSEHNQGSGYTF	TGTGCCACCAGTGAACATAATCAGGGTTCTGGCTACACCTTC
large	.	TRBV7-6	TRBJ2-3	CASSLGRYGGDDTQYF	TGTGCCAGCAGCCTAGGGAGGTACGGGGGCGACGATACGCAGTATTTT
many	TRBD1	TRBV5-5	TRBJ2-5	CASSPRTGGMETQYF	TGTGCCAGCAGCCCCAGGACAGGGGGCATGGAGACCCAGTACTTC
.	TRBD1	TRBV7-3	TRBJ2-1	CASSLNLDRGSDEQFF	TGTGCCAGCAGCTTAAATCTGGACAGGGGCTCCGATGAGCAGTTCTTC
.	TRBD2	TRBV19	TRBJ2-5	CASSSTSGGYNEQYF	TGTGCCAGTAGTAGCACTAGCGGGGGCTACAATGAGCAGTACTTC
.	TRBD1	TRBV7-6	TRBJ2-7	CASSSQTGQGSYEQYF	TGTGCCAGCAGCTCACAAACGGGACAGGGCTCCTACGAGCAGTACTTC
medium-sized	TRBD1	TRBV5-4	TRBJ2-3	CASSLRGLDTQYF	TGTGCCAGCAGCTTAAGGGGGCTAGATACGCAGTATTTT
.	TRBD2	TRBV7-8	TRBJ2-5	CASSARLAGGRETQYF	TGTGCCAGCAGCGCCCGACTAGCGGGGGGGCGAGAGACCCAGTACTTC
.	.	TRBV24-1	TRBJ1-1	CATRSTNTEAFF	TGTGCCACCAGGTCAACGAACACTGAGGCTTTCTTT
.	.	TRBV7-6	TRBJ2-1	CASSLEEATNNEQFF	TGTGCTAGCAGCTTAGAAGAGGCTACCAACAATGAGCAGTTCTTC
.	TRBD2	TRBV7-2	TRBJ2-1	CASSFSSGSYNEQFF	TGTGCCAGCAGCTTTAGTAGCGGGTCCTACAATGAGCAGTTCTTC
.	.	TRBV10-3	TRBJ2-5	CAISEGRDQETQYF	TGTGCCATCAGTGAGGGACGGGACCAAGAGACCCAGTACTTC
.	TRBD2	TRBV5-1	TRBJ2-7	CASSPRASGSYEQYF	TGCGCCAGCAGCCCCCGGGCTAGCGGTTCCTACGAGCAGTACTTC
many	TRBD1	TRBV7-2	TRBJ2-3	CASSPRQGGSTDTQYF	TGTGCCAGCAGCCCCCGACAGGGTGGGAGCACAGATACGCAGTATTTT
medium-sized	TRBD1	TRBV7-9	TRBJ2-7	CASSADRAVSYEQYF	TGTGCCAGCAGCGCAGACAGGGCCGTCTCCTACGAGCAGTACTTC
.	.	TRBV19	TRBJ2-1	CASSMTRLNEQFF	TGTGCCAGTAGTATGACTCGTCTTAATGAGCAGTTCTTC
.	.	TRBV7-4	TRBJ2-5	CASSLRSGYQETQYF	TGTGCCAGCAGCTTACGAAGCGGGTACCAAGAGACCCAGTACTTC
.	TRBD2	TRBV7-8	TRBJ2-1	CASSLVLAGYVEQFF	TGTGCCAGCAGCTTAGTCCTAGCGGGATATGTTGAGCAGTTCTTC
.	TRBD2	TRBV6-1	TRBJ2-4	CASTVRSSGRSQNIQYF	TGTGCCAGCACCGTTCGGTCTAGCGGGAGGAGCCAAAACATTCAGTACTTC
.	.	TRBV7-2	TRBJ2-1	CASSFSKDSPLHF	TGTGCCAGCAGCTTTTCCAAGGATTCACCCCTCCACTTC
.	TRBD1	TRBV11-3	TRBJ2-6	CASSLRQGNGANVLTF	TGTGCCAGCAGCTTAAGACAGGGAAATGGGGCCAACGTCCTGACTTTC
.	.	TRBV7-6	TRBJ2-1	CASSLVRTTYNEQFF	TGTGCTAGCAGCTTAGTAAGGACAACATACAATGAGCAGTTCTTC
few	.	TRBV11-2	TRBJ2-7	CASTPGRTYEQYF	TGTGCCAGCACCCCGGGGCGCACCTACGAGCAGTACTTC
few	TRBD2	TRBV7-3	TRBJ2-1	CASSLSWTSGASYNEQFF	TGTGCCAGCAGCTTATCCTGGACTAGCGGGGCCTCCTACAATGAGCAGTTCTTC
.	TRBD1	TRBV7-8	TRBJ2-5	CASSNNRGETQYF	TGTGCCAGCAGCAACAACAGGGGAGAGACCCAGTACTTC